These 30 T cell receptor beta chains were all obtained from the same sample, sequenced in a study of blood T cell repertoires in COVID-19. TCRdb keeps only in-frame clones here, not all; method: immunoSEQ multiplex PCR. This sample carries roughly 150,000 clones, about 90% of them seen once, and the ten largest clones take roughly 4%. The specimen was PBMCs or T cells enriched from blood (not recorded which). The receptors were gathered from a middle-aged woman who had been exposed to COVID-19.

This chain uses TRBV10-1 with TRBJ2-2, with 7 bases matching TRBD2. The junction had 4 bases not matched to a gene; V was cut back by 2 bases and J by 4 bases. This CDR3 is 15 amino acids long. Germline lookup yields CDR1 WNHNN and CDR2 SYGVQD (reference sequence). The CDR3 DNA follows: TGCGCCAGCAGTGAGGATAGCGGGCTCACCGGGGAGCTGTTTTTT. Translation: CASSEDSGLTGELFF.

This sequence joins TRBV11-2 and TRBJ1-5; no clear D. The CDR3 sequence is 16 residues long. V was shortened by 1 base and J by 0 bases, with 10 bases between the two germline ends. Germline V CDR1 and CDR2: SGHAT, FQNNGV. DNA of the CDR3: TGTGCCAGCAGCTTAGTCGGCGGGGATAGCAATCAGCCCCAGCATTTT. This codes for CASSLVGGDSNQPQHF. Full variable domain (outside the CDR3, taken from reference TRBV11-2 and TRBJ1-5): EAGVAQSPRYKIIEKRQSVAFWCNPISGHATLYWYQQILGQGPKLLIQFQNNGVVDDSQLPKDRFSAERLKGVDSTLKIQPAKLEDSAVYLCASSLVGGDSNQPQHFGDGTRLSIL.

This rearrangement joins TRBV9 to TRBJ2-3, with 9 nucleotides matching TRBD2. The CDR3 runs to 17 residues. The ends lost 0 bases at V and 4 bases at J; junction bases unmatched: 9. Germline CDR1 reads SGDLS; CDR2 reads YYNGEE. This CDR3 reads CASSVGRSGGRSDTQYF. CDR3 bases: TGTGCCAGCAGCGTAGGGCGAAGCGGGGGGCGTTCAGATACGCAGTATTTT.

The CDR3 bases are TGTGCCATCTCGGGGGGCTTGAATCAGCCCCAGCATTTT. Translated, it gives CAISGGLNQPQHF. V is TRBV10-3 and J is TRBJ1-5; D possibly corresponds to TRBD1 (6 bases). The CDR3 has 13 amino acids. Germline V gene data show CDR1 as ENHRY and CDR2 as SYGVKD. V lost 8 bases to trimming and J lost 4 bases, with 12 bases between them.

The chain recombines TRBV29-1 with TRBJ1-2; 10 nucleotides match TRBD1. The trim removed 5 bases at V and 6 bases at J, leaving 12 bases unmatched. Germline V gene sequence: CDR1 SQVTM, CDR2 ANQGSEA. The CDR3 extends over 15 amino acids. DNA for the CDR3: TGCAGCGTTTTAAACCCGGGACAGGGGAGGGATGGCTACACCTTC. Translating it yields CSVLNPGQGRDGYTF.

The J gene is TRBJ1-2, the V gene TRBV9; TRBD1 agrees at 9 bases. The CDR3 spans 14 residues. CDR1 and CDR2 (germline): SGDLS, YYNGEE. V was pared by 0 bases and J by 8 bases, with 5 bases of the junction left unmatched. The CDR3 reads CASSVETGGKGYTF. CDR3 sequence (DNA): TGTGCCAGCAGCGTAGAGACAGGGGGTAAAGGCTACACCTTC.

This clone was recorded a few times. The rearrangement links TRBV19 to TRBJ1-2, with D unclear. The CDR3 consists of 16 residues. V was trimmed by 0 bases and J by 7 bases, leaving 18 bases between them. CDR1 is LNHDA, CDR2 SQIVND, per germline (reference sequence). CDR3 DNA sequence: TGTGCCAGTAGTATAGATGGTTGGCAGAAAATGATTGGCTACACCTTC. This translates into CASSIDGWQKMIGYTF.

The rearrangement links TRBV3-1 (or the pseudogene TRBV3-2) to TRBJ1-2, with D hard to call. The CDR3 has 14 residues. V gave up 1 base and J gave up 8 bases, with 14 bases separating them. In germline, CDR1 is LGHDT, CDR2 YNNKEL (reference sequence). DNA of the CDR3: TGTGCCAGCAGCCAAGTACAAAGCCCTAGGGGCTACACCTTC. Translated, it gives CASSQVQSPRGYTF.

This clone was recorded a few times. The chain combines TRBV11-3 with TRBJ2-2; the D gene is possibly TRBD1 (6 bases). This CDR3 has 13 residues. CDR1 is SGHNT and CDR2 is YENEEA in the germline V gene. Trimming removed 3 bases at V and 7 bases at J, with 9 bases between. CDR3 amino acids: CASSFRGYGELFF. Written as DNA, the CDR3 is TGTGCCAGCAGCTTTAGGGGGTACGGGGAGCTGTTTTTT.

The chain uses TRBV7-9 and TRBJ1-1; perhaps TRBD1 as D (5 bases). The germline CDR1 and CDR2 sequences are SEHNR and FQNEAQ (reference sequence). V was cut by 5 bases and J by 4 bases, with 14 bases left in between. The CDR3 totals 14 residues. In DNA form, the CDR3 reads TGTGCCAGCAGCCCCCGCGGGGGAGGCACTGAAGCTTTCTTT. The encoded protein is CASSPRGGGTEAFF. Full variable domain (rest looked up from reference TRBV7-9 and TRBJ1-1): DTGVSQNPRHKITKRGQNVTFRCDPISEHNRLYWYRQTLGQGPEFLTYFQNEAQLEKSRLLSDRFSAERPKGSFSTLEIQRTEQGDSAMYLCASSPRGGGTEAFFGQGTRLTVV.

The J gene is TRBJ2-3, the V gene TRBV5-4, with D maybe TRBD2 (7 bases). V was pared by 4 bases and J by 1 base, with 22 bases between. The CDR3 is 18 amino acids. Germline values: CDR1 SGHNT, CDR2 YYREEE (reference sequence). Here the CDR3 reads CASSPRGGRGPRTDTQYF. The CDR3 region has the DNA TGTGCCAGCAGCCCGAGGGGGGGGAGGGGCCCACGCACAGATACGCAGTATTTT.

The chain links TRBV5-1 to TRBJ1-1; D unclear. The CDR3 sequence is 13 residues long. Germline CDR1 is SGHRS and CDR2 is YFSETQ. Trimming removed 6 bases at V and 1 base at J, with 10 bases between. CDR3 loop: CASKLERNTEAFF. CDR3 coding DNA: TGCGCCAGCAAACTGGAGAGGAACACTGAAGCTTTCTTT.

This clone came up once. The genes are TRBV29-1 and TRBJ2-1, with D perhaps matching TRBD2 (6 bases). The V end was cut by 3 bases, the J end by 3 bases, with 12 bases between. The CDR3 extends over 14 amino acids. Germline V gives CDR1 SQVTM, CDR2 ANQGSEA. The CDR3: CSVESREFYNEQFF. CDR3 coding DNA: TGCAGCGTTGAGTCCCGGGAGTTCTACAATGAGCAGTTCTTC.

The CDR3 here is CASSLYSGGANTGELFF. The CDR3 DNA reads as TGTGCCAGCAGCTTATACAGCGGGGGAGCGAACACCGGGGAGCTGTTTTTT. The chain uses TRBV7-3 and TRBJ2-2; 8 bases are shared with TRBD2. The CDR3 runs to 17 residues. The V segment lost 2 bases and the J segment 0 bases; nucleotides outside the gene matches: 5. The germline CDR1 and CDR2 sequences are SGHTA and FQGTGA.

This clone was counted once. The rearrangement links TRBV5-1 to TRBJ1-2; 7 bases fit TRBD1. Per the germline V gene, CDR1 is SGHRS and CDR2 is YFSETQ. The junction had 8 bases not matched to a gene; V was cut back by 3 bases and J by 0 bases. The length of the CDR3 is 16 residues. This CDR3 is CASSSGQLLANYGYTF. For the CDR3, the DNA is TGCGCCAGCAGCTCGGGACAGCTCCTAGCTAACTATGGCTACACCTTC.

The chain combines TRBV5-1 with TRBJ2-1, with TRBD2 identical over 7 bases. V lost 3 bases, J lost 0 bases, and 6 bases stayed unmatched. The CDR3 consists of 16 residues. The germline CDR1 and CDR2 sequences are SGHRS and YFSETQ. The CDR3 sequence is CASSYSSGNSYNEQFF. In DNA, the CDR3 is TGCGCCAGCAGCTACTCTAGCGGAAACTCCTACAATGAGCAGTTCTTC. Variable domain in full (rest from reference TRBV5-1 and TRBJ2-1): KAGVTQTPRYLIKTRGQQVTLSCSPISGHRSVSWYQQTPGQGLQFLFEYFSETQRNKGNFPGRFSGRQFSNSRSEMNVSTLELGDSALYLCASSYSSGNSYNEQFFGPGTRLTVL.

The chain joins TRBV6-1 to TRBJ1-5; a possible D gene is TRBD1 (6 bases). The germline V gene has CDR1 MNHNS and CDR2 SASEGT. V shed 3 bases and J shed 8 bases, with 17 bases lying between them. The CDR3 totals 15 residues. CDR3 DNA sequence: TGTGCCAGCAGTGATTCCGGTGGACAGAACAAGCCCCAGCATTTT. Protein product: CASSDSGGQNKPQHF.

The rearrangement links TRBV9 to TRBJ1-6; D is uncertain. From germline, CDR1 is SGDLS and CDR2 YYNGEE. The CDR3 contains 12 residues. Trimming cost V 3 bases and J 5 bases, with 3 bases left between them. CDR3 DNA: TGTGCCAGCAGCGAGCATAATTCACCCCTCCACTTT. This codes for CASSEHNSPLHF.

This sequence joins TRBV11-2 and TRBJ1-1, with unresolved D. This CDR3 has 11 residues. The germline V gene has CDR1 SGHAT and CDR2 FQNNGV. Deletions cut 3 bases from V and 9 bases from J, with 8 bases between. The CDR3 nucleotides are TGTGCCAGCAGCTTTTCGAGGCAAGCTTTCTTT. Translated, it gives CASSFSRQAFF. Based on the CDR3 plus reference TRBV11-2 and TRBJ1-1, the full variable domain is EAGVAQSPRYKIIEKRQSVAFWCNPISGHATLYWYQQILGQGPKLLIQFQNNGVVDDSQLPKDRFSAERLKGVDSTLKIQPAKLEDSAVYLCASSFSRQAFFGQGTRLTVV.

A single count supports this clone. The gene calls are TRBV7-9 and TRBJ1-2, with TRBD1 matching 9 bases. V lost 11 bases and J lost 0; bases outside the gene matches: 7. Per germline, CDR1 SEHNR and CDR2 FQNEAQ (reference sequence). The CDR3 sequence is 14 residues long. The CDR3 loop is CAGNRDRANYGYTF. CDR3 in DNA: TGTGCCGGGAACCGGGACAGGGCTAACTATGGCTACACCTTC.

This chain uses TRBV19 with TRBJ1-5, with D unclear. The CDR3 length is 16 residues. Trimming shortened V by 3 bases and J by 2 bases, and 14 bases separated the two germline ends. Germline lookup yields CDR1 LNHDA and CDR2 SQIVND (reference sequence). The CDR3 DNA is TGTGCCAGTAGTATCGACGGGGTTGGGGGCAATCAGCCCCAGCATTTT. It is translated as CASSIDGVGGNQPQHF.

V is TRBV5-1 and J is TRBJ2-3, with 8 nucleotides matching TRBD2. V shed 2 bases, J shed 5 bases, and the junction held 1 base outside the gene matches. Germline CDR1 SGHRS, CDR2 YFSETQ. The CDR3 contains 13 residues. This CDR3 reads CASSFREGDTQYF. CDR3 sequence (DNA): TGCGCCAGCAGCTTCCGGGAGGGAGATACGCAGTATTTT.

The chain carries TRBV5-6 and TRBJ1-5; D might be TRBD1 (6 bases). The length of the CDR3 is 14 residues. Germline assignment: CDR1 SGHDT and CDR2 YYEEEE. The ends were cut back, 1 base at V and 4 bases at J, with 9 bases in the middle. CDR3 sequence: CASSLTQGNQPQHF. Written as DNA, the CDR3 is TGTGCCAGCAGCTTGACTCAGGGGAATCAGCCCCAGCATTTT.

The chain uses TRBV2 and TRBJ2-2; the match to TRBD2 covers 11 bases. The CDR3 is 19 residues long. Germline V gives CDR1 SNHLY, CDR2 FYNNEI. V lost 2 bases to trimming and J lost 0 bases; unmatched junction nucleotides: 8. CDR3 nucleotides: TGTGCCAGCAGTGAACCGACTAGCGGGGAGCCTACGAACACCGGGGAGCTGTTTTTT. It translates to CASSEPTSGEPTNTGELFF.

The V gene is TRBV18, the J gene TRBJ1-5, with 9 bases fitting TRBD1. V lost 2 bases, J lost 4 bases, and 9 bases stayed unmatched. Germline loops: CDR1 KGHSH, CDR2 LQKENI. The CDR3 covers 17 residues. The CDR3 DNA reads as TGTGCCAGCTCACCAGTCCCGGGACAGGGTAGTAATCAGCCCCAGCATTTT. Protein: CASSPVPGQGSNQPQHF.

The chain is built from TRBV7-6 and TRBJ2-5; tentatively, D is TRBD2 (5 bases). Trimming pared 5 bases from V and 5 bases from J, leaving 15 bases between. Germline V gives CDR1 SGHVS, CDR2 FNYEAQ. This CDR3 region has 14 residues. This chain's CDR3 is CASSIPLAPETQYF. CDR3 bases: TGTGCCAGCAGCATACCCCTAGCCCCGGAGACCCAGTACTTC.

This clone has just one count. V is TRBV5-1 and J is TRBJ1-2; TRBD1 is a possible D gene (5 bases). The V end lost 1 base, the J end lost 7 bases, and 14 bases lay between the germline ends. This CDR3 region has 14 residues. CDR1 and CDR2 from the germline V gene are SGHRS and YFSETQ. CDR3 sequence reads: CASSLIQGSGGYTF. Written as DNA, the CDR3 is TGCGCCAGCAGCTTGATTCAGGGTTCGGGTGGCTACACCTTC. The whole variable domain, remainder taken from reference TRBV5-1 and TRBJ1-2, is KAGVTQTPRYLIKTRGQQVTLSCSPISGHRSVSWYQQTPGQGLQFLFEYFSETQRNKGNFPGRFSGRQFSNSRSEMNVSTLELGDSALYLCASSLIQGSGGYTFGSGTRLTVV.

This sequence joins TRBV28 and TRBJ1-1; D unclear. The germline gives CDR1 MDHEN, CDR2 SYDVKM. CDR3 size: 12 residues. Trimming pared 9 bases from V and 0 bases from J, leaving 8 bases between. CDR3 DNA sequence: TGTGCCAGTTCGTGGCTGAACACTGAAGCTTTCTTT. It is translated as CASSWLNTEAFF. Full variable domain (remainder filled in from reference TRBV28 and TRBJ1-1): DVKVTQSSRYLVKRTGEKVFLECVQDMDHENMFWYRQDPGLGLRLIYFSYDVKMKEKGDIPEGYSVSREKKERFSLILESASTNQTSMYLCASSWLNTEAFFGQGTRLTVV.

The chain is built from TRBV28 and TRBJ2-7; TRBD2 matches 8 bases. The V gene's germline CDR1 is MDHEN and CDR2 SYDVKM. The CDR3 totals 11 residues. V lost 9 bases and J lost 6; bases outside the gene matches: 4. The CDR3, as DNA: TGTGCCAGTTTCGCGGGGGGCGAGCAGTACTTC. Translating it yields CASFAGGEQYF. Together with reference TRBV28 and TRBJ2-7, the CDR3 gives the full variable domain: DVKVTQSSRYLVKRTGEKVFLECVQDMDHENMFWYRQDPGLGLRLIYFSYDVKMKEKGDIPEGYSVSREKKERFSLILESASTNQTSMYLCASFAGGEQYFGPGTRLTVT.

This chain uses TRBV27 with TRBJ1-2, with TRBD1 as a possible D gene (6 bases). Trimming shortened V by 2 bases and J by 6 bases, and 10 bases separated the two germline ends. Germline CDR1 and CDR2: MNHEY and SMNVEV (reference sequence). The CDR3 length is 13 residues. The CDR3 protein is CASSLGGANGYTF. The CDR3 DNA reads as TGTGCCAGCAGTTTAGGGGGGGCCAATGGCTACACCTTC.